This is a list of T cell receptor beta chains from one sample in a study of blood T cell repertoires in COVID-19. The data were produced by immunoSEQ multiplex PCR, yet TCRdb's version contains in-frame clones alone and is incomplete. In the table there are 89,000 or so clones, around 82% of which are singletons. Sample: peripheral blood. These receptors all come from a human donor in a cohort sampled during active COVID-19. Each CDR3 is given with its conserved first and last residue. D genes are given only for firm matches. Clone size appears in some rows only: once, few, many, or a class for an expanded clone.

d_call: TRBD2; clone_size: -; j_call: TRBJ2-3; v_call: TRBV4-2; cdr3_nt: TGTGCCAGCAGCCAAGATTGGACTAGCGGGACAGATACGCAGTATTTT; cdr3_aa: CASSQDWTSGTDTQYF
d_call: TRBD2; clone_size: -; j_call: TRBJ2-3; v_call: TRBV7-3; cdr3_nt: TGTGCCAGCAGCTCAAATCGCGGGGGGGCGAGAGATACGCAGTATTTT; cdr3_aa: CASSSNRGGARDTQYF
d_call: TRBD2; clone_size: -; j_call: TRBJ2-1; v_call: TRBV7-9; cdr3_nt: TGTGCCAGCAGCTCCCCGGGACTAGCGGTCAATGAGCAGTTCTTC; cdr3_aa: CASSSPGLAVNEQFF
d_call: -; clone_size: -; j_call: TRBJ2-3; v_call: TRBV25-1; cdr3_nt: TGTGCCAGCCTCCGCCAGGGCACAGATACGCAGTATTTT; cdr3_aa: CASLRQGTDTQYF
d_call: TRBD1; clone_size: -; j_call: TRBJ1-2; v_call: TRBV19; cdr3_nt: TGTGCCAGTAGTCCAGGGGGCCACTATGGCTACACCTTC; cdr3_aa: CASSPGGHYGYTF
d_call: TRBD2; clone_size: -; j_call: TRBJ2-1; v_call: TRBV20-1; cdr3_nt: TGCAGTGCTAGTGGTACTAGCGGGAGGACACCATACAATGAGCAGTTCTTC; cdr3_aa: CSASGTSGRTPYNEQFF
d_call: TRBD1; clone_size: -; j_call: TRBJ2-6; v_call: TRBV6-1; cdr3_nt: TGTGCCAGCAGTGAGGAGACAGGGGGTGGTGGGGCCAACGTCCTGACTTTC; cdr3_aa: CASSEETGGGGANVLTF
d_call: TRBD1; clone_size: -; j_call: TRBJ2-7; v_call: TRBV10-3; cdr3_nt: TGTGCCATCAGGAGACAGGGGGCCCGAGGACCCTCCTACGAGCAGTACTTC; cdr3_aa: CAIRRQGARGPSYEQYF
d_call: TRBD1; clone_size: -; j_call: TRBJ1-4; v_call: TRBV7-2; cdr3_nt: TGTGCCAGCAGCTTTACAGGGGGCAGAACTAATGAAAAACTGTTTTTT; cdr3_aa: CASSFTGGRTNEKLFF
d_call: -; clone_size: once; j_call: TRBJ1-2; v_call: TRBV19; cdr3_nt: TGTGCCAGTTTGTCCCGGCATCCACCACGGGGCTATGGCTACACCTTC; cdr3_aa: CASLSRHPPRGYGYTF
d_call: TRBD1; clone_size: -; j_call: TRBJ1-1; v_call: TRBV30; cdr3_nt: TGTGCCTGGAAGAACCAGGGGGGAACTGAAGCTTTCTTT; cdr3_aa: CAWKNQGGTEAFF
d_call: TRBD2; clone_size: few; j_call: TRBJ2-5; v_call: TRBV5-1; cdr3_nt: TGCGCCAGCAGCCGGGCCCTAGCGGGGGATTCCCAAGAGACCCAGTACTTC; cdr3_aa: CASSRALAGDSQETQYF
d_call: TRBD1; clone_size: once; j_call: TRBJ2-1; v_call: TRBV19; cdr3_nt: TGTGCCAGTGGGACAGGGCGTCGTGTCAGCGTCGGCAATGAGCAGTTCTTC; cdr3_aa: CASGTGRRVSVGNEQFF
d_call: -; clone_size: -; j_call: TRBJ2-2; v_call: TRBV27; cdr3_nt: TGTGCCAGCAGTTTACGCAGAATCACCGGGGAGCTGTTTTTT; cdr3_aa: CASSLRRITGELFF
d_call: TRBD2; clone_size: once; j_call: TRBJ2-1; v_call: TRBV27; cdr3_nt: TGTGCCAGCAGGGGTGGGGGGGTATACAATGAGCAGTTCTTC; cdr3_aa: CASRGGGVYNEQFF
d_call: TRBD2; clone_size: -; j_call: TRBJ2-7; v_call: TRBV5-1; cdr3_nt: TGCGCCAGCAGCTTCCTCCTAGCGGGAGGGCCAGGTTCCCACGAGCAGTACTTC; cdr3_aa: CASSFLLAGGPGSHEQYF
d_call: TRBD1; clone_size: -; j_call: TRBJ2-7; v_call: TRBV4-1; cdr3_nt: TGCGCCAGCAGCCGACAGGGGTCGTTTGGGGAGCAGTACTTC; cdr3_aa: CASSRQGSFGEQYF
d_call: -; clone_size: few; j_call: TRBJ2-7; v_call: TRBV18; cdr3_nt: TGTGCCAGCTCACCACCATACGGCTCCTACGAGCAGTACTTC; cdr3_aa: CASSPPYGSYEQYF
d_call: TRBD2; clone_size: few; j_call: TRBJ2-1; v_call: TRBV19; cdr3_nt: TGTGCCAGTAGTCGTCGGGGTGCTAGCGGGAGGGCCTCTTCCAATGAGCAGTTCTTC; cdr3_aa: CASSRRGASGRASSNEQFF
d_call: -; clone_size: once; j_call: TRBJ2-7; v_call: TRBV6-5; cdr3_nt: TGTGCCAGCAGTTACCGGTACGAGCAGTACTTC; cdr3_aa: CASSYRYEQYF
d_call: -; clone_size: -; j_call: TRBJ1-3; v_call: TRBV20-1; cdr3_nt: TGCAGTGCTAGTAACGGGTTCGGCGGAAACACCATATATTTT; cdr3_aa: CSASNGFGGNTIYF
d_call: TRBD1; clone_size: -; j_call: TRBJ2-7; v_call: TRBV4-1; cdr3_nt: TGCGCCAGCAGCTTAAGCGCGACAGGGGGTTCCTACGAGCAGTACTTC; cdr3_aa: CASSLSATGGSYEQYF
d_call: TRBD2; clone_size: -; j_call: TRBJ2-1; v_call: TRBV5-1; cdr3_nt: TGCGCCAGCAGCTTGGAGGGGCCAGCGGGAGTGGATGAGCAGTTCTTC; cdr3_aa: CASSLEGPAGVDEQFF
d_call: TRBD1; clone_size: -; j_call: TRBJ1-4; v_call: TRBV29-1; cdr3_nt: TGCAGGAGGGGGCTAAAGGGTGAAAAACTGTTTTTT; cdr3_aa: CRRGLKGEKLFF
d_call: -; clone_size: -; j_call: TRBJ1-5; v_call: TRBV15; cdr3_nt: TGTGCCACCAGCAGAGGCAGGGGCCTCAATCAGCCCCAGCATTTT; cdr3_aa: CATSRGRGLNQPQHF
d_call: -; clone_size: few; j_call: TRBJ1-2; v_call: TRBV7-9; cdr3_nt: TGTGCCAGCAGCTTAGCGCGGGGCTACACCTTC; cdr3_aa: CASSLARGYTF
d_call: TRBD2; clone_size: -; j_call: TRBJ2-7; v_call: TRBV19; cdr3_nt: TGTGCCAGTAGTATCTCCTCGGCGCGGGGGTACGAGCAGTACTTC; cdr3_aa: CASSISSARGYEQYF
d_call: TRBD2; clone_size: -; j_call: TRBJ2-1; v_call: TRBV9; cdr3_nt: TGTGCCAGCAGCTCCGCGACTAGCGGGGGGACTGCCGCTGAGCAGTTCTTC; cdr3_aa: CASSSATSGGTAAEQFF
d_call: -; clone_size: -; j_call: TRBJ1-5; v_call: TRBV19; cdr3_nt: TGTGCCAGTAGTATAAGGGGTAGGGGTCAGCCCCAGCATTTT; cdr3_aa: CASSIRGRGQPQHF